These 15 T cell receptor beta chains originate from one sample sequenced in a study of control samples from healthy donors and cancer patients. TCRdb's copy holds only in-frame clones and misses some; the assay was immunoSEQ multiplex PCR. Here the sample spans around 67,000 clones, roughly nine tenths being singletons. Sequenced input: PBMCs. These receptors originate from a man aged 55-75 years with colorectal cancer.

The chain carries TRBV6-5 and TRBJ1-2; 7 nucleotides line up with TRBD1. CDR1 MNHEY and CDR2 SVGAGI come from the germline V gene. Losses at the gene ends were 2 bases for V and 4 bases for J; bases not matched to a gene: 4. The CDR3 loop spans 14 amino acids. CDR3: CASSYARGAYGYTF. The CDR3 coding sequence is TGTGCCAGCAGTTACGCCAGGGGGGCCTATGGCTACACCTTC.

The rearrangement uses TRBV7-9 and TRBJ1-3; 7 bases match TRBD1. V lost 5 bases, J lost 0 bases, and 4 bases stayed unmatched. This CDR3 has 15 amino acids. Germline V gene lookup returns CDR1 SEHNR and CDR2 FQNEAQ (reference sequence). CDR3: CASSQGQNSGNTIYF. CDR3 coding DNA: TGTGCCAGCAGCCAGGGACAGAACTCTGGAAACACCATATATTTT.

The V gene is TRBV11-3, the J gene TRBJ1-1; tentatively, D is TRBD1 (6 bases). The CDR3 is made up of 14 amino acids. The germline V gene has CDR1 SGHNT and CDR2 YENEEA. V lost 5 bases and J lost 3, with 13 bases in between. The chain's CDR3 is CASSPRGDYTEAFF. The CDR3 bases are TGTGCCAGCAGCCCGAGGGGGGATTACACTGAAGCTTTCTTT. The full variable domain, with the rest looked up from reference TRBV11-3 and TRBJ1-1, is EAGVVQSPRYKIIEKKQPVAFWCNPISGHNTLYWYLQNLGQGPELLIRYENEEAVDDSQLPKDRFSAERLKGVDSTLKIQPAELGDSAVYLCASSPRGDYTEAFFGQGTRLTVV.

The chain has TRBV28 and TRBJ1-5, with 7 bases that match TRBD1. V lost 7 bases and J lost 4; bases outside the gene matches: 7. The CDR3 totals 14 residues. In germline, CDR1 is MDHEN, CDR2 SYDVKM. The CDR3 loop is CASNRQGENQPQHF. The CDR3 DNA follows: TGTGCCAGCAACCGACAGGGTGAGAATCAGCCCCAGCATTTT.

The chain uses TRBV19 and TRBJ1-5; 8 nucleotides agree with TRBD1. Germline assignment: CDR1 LNHDA and CDR2 SQIVND (reference sequence). This CDR3 is 16 amino acids long. After removal of 5 bases from V and 3 bases from J, the junction contained 9 bases not matched to a gene. CDR3 region: CASSDSTGVNNQPQHF. CDR3 DNA: TGTGCCAGTAGTGACTCGACAGGGGTAAACAATCAGCCCCAGCATTTT.

The chain has TRBV13 and TRBJ2-7; 10 bases are a match to TRBD2. J lost 0 bases, V lost 4 bases, and 3 bases had no gene match. The germline gives CDR1 PRHDT, CDR2 FYEKMQ (reference sequence). This CDR3 has 15 amino acids. CDR3 protein: CASSSSGGLSYEQYF. The DNA of the CDR3 is TGTGCCAGCAGCTCTAGCGGGGGCCTCTCCTACGAGCAGTACTTC. Based on the CDR3 plus reference TRBV13 and TRBJ2-7, the full variable domain is AAGVIQSPRHLIKEKRETATLKCYPIPRHDTVYWYQQGPGQDPQFLISFYEKMQSDKGSIPDRFSAQQFSDYHSELNMSSLELGDSALYFCASSSSGGLSYEQYFGPGTRLTVT.

The chain uses TRBV21-1 and TRBJ2-7; no check of the table's D call, TRBD2, against the DNA was made. TRBV21-1 has pseudogene status. The CDR3 has 14 amino acids. CDR3 sequence reads: CASSKARINYEQYF. The CDR3 coding sequence is TGTGCCAGCAGCAAAGCGCGTATCAACTACGAGCAGTACTTC.

Comment on this clone: Relative to the germline gene, one junction end is altered; a read error may explain this. The chain combines TRBV24-1 with TRBJ2-1; tentative D call: TRBD2 (5 bases). CDR3 length: 12 amino acids. Germline-derived CDR1 and CDR2 are KGHDR and SFDVKD. CDR3: CATSAGINGQFF. As DNA, the CDR3 is TGTGCCACCAGTGCGGGGATCAATGGGCAGTTCTTC.

This sequence joins TRBV7-2 and TRBJ2-7, with D maybe TRBD2 (5 bases). This CDR3 spans 14 amino acids. In germline, CDR1 is SGHTA, CDR2 FQGNSA. The V gene lost 2 bases and the J gene lost 3 bases, with 11 bases spanning the gap. CDR3 DNA: TGTGCCAGCAGCTTACGGGAACAGAACTACGAGCAGTACTTC. Translated: CASSLREQNYEQYF.

The chain recombines TRBV19 with TRBJ2-5; 8 bases are a match to TRBD2. From germline, CDR1 is LNHDA and CDR2 SQIVND (reference sequence). This CDR3 spans 16 amino acids. V lost 1 base to trimming and J lost 5 bases; unmatched junction nucleotides: 9. In DNA form, the CDR3 reads TGTGCCAGTAGTATAGGGAGCGCGGGGGGCAGGGAGACCCAGTACTTC. Protein sequence: CASSIGSAGGRETQYF.

The V call is TRBV7-2, the J call TRBJ1-4; D is perhaps TRBD1 (5 bases). The CDR3 is 15 amino acids. Germline values: CDR1 SGHTA, CDR2 FQGNSA. Deletions cut 2 bases from V and 7 bases from J, with 14 bases between. This chain's CDR3 is CASSLWGRLGEKLFF. The CDR3 DNA sequence: TGTGCCAGCAGCTTATGGGGCAGGCTCGGTGAAAAACTGTTTTTT. The complete variable domain, with remaining parts taken from reference TRBV7-2 and TRBJ1-4, reads GAGVSQSPSNKVTEKGKDVELRCDPISGHTALYWYRQSLGQGLEFLIYFQGNSAPDKSGLPSDRFSAERTGGSVSTLTIQRTQQEDSAVYLCASSLWGRLGEKLFFGSGTQLSVL.

V gene TRBV15 combines with J gene TRBJ2-7; D is unclear. V was clipped by 4 bases and J by 6 bases, with 7 bases between them. CDR3 length equals 11 residues. Germline loops: CDR1 LNHNV, CDR2 YYDKDF (reference sequence). The CDR3 is CATSIGFEQYF. The CDR3 nucleotides read TGTGCCACCAGCATCGGGTTCGAGCAGTACTTC.

The chain couples TRBV5-4 to TRBJ1-1; no reliable D call. CDR1 SGHNT and CDR2 YYREEE come from the germline V gene (reference sequence). The V end was cut by 0 bases, the J end by 5 bases, with 11 bases between. The CDR3 has 14 residues. CDR3 nucleotide sequence: TGTGCCAGCAGCTTGGCCGGAAGGGTGACTGAAGCTTTCTTT. Its translation is CASSLAGRVTEAFF.

The chain uses TRBV5-1 and TRBJ1-1; 9 nucleotides line up with TRBD1. The length of the CDR3 is 14 residues. With V trimmed by 2 bases and J by 5 bases, 4 bases remained unmatched. Germline CDR1 SGHRS, CDR2 YFSETQ. DNA for the CDR3: TGCGCCAGCAGCTTAACAGGGGGCTCGACTGAAGCTTTCTTT. Amino acids: CASSLTGGSTEAFF.

The chain joins TRBV24-1 to TRBJ1-2, with TRBD1 identical over 7 bases. V shed 3 bases, J shed 7 bases, and the junction held 4 bases outside the gene matches. Germline values: CDR1 KGHDR, CDR2 SFDVKD. The length of the CDR3 is 13 residues. The CDR3 sequence is CATSDRQGSGYTF. CDR3 coding DNA: TGTGCCACCAGTGATCGACAGGGCAGTGGCTACACCTTC.